This entry lists 20 T cell receptor beta chains sequenced from one sample in a study of blood T cell repertoires in COVID-19. Generated by immunoSEQ multiplex PCR, the TCRdb table keeps only in-frame clones and is missing some. The sample has roughly 56,000 clones; about 85% are singletons. Sequenced material: peripheral blood. Source of these receptors: a man aged 65-85 years with acute or convalescent COVID-19.

This clone turned up a few times. The chain combines TRBV19 with TRBJ2-7; 9 bases are shared with TRBD1. Germline V CDR1 and CDR2: LNHDA, SQIVND (reference sequence). Trimming removed 5 bases from V and 5 bases from J; junction bases left unmatched: 10. There are 15 residues in the CDR3. For the CDR3, the DNA is TGTGCCAGTAGTTCCCACAGGGACAGGGTCGACGAGCAGTACTTC. Its protein product is CASSSHRDRVDEQYF.

This clone was seen more than once but under ten times. This chain joins TRBV6-5 and TRBJ1-2; 7 bases align to TRBD1. Losses at the gene ends were 6 bases for V and 5 bases for J; bases not matched to a gene: 9. CDR3 length: 14 amino acids. CDR1 and CDR2 from the germline V gene are MNHEY and SVGAGI. This CDR3 reads CASSPGGTSYGYTF. The DNA for the CDR3 is TGTGCCAGCAGCCCAGGGGGAACCTCTTATGGCTACACCTTC.

This rearrangement joins TRBV10-3 to TRBJ1-1, with 7 bases matching TRBD1. The CDR3 contains 16 residues. The ends lost 1 base at V and 1 base at J; junction bases unmatched: 6. Germline V gene lookup returns CDR1 ENHRY and CDR2 SYGVKD. The chain's CDR3 is CAISEWAGQENTEAFF. DNA of the CDR3: TGTGCCATCAGTGAGTGGGCCGGACAGGAGAACACTGAAGCTTTCTTT.

This chain connects TRBV6-1 to TRBJ1-1; no definite D call. The CDR3 totals 12 residues. Germline CDR1 is MNHNS and CDR2 is SASEGT. The germline V and J ends were trimmed by 1 base and 10 bases, with 10 bases remaining between them. The CDR3 loop reads CASSEVDWRAFF. DNA of the CDR3: TGTGCCAGCAGTGAAGTTGACTGGCGAGCTTTCTTT.

The chain carries TRBV11-1 and TRBJ2-5; 8 bases fit TRBD2. Trimming at V came to 5 bases and at J to 2 bases, leaving 10 bases not matched to a gene. This CDR3 region has 16 residues. Germline V gene sequence: CDR1 SGHAT, CDR2 FQDESV (reference sequence). The CDR3 nucleotides read TGTGCCAGCAGCCTCACCCTAGCGGGCGATCAAGAGACCCAGTACTTC. This gives the protein CASSLTLAGDQETQYF.

V and J are TRBV11-3 and TRBJ2-3; tentatively, D is TRBD1 (5 bases). The CDR3 is 14 residues long. Germline values: CDR1 SGHNT, CDR2 YENEEA. V was shortened by 2 bases and J by 4 bases, with 10 bases between the two germline ends. The CDR3 sequence: CASSLSGASDTQYF. CDR3 nucleotides: TGTGCCAGCAGCTTAAGTGGGGCCTCAGATACGCAGTATTTT.

The chain uses TRBV5-1 and TRBJ2-3; the D is unclear. The CDR3 extends over 13 amino acids. Per the germline V gene, CDR1 is SGHRS and CDR2 is YFSETQ. Trimming took 7 bases from V and 0 from J, leaving 9 bases between them. The CDR3 coding sequence is TGCGCCAGCGGGCAACAAAGCACAGATACGCAGTATTTT. Protein sequence: CASGQQSTDTQYF.

The chain is built from TRBV4-2 and TRBJ2-6; 9 nucleotides match TRBD1. This CDR3 region has 18 residues. The V and J ends lost 3 bases and 0 bases, in that order; junction bases with no gene match: 6. The V gene's germline CDR1 is LGHNA and CDR2 YNFKEQ. This CDR3 reads CASSHGQGRLSGANVLTF. Written as DNA, the CDR3 is TGTGCCAGCAGCCACGGACAGGGGAGGCTCTCTGGGGCCAACGTCCTGACTTTC.

This clone came up once. The chain is built from TRBV7-3 and TRBJ2-5, with D possibly TRBD1 on 6 matching bases. Trimming removed 4 bases from V and 2 bases from J, with 8 bases in between. In germline, CDR1 is SGHTA, CDR2 FQGTGA. The CDR3 runs 13 residues. CDR3 sequence (DNA): TGTGCCAGCAGCTCGGGGACACAAGAGACCCAGTACTTC. Translation: CASSSGTQETQYF.

This chain links TRBV5-6 with TRBJ2-2; tentative D call: TRBD2 (5 bases). Looked up from germline, CDR1 is SGHDT and CDR2 is YYEEEE. CDR3 size: 14 residues. V was trimmed by 3 bases and J by 7 bases, leaving 13 bases between them. CDR3 loop: CASSYRDRGGELFF. The CDR3 DNA sequence: TGTGCCAGCAGCTACCGGGATCGTGGCGGGGAGCTGTTTTTT. The full variable domain, with the rest looked up from reference TRBV5-6 and TRBJ2-2, is DAGVTQSPTHLIKTRGQQVTLRCSPKSGHDTVSWYQQALGQGPQFIFQYYEEEERQRGNFPDRFSGHQFPNYSSELNVNALLLGDSALYLCASSYRDRGGELFFGEGSRLTVL.

V gene TRBV5-1 combines with J gene TRBJ1-1, with 10 bases fitting TRBD1. The junction had 3 bases not matched to a gene; V was cut back by 3 bases and J by 4 bases. CDR1 is SGHRS, CDR2 YFSETQ, per germline. The CDR3 totals 14 residues. CDR3 DNA sequence: TGCGCCAGCAGCTCGTGGACAGGGGGCACTGAAGCTTTCTTT. Its protein is CASSSWTGGTEAFF.

The chain is built from TRBV10-3 and TRBJ1-2; the match to TRBD1 covers 7 bases. V was clipped by 4 bases and J by 6 bases; unmatched bases: 2. The CDR3 contains 12 residues. Germline CDR1 ENHRY, CDR2 SYGVKD. The CDR3 DNA reads as TGTGCCATCAGTGGGCAGGGGGATGGCTACACCTTC. Its protein is CAISGQGDGYTF.

The V gene is TRBV7-8, the J gene TRBJ1-5; D remains ambiguous. The length of the CDR3 is 13 residues. Trimming took 0 bases from V and 5 from J, leaving 5 bases between them. The germline V gene encodes CDR1 SGHVS and CDR2 FQNEAQ. In DNA form, the CDR3 reads TGTGCCAGCAGCTTAGCACTCGATCAGCCCCAGCATTTT. This encodes CASSLALDQPQHF. The entire variable domain, with the rest obtained from reference TRBV7-8 and TRBJ1-5, is as follows: GAGVSQSPRYKVAKRGQDVALRCDPISGHVSLFWYQQALGQGPEFLTYFQNEAQLDKSGLPSDRFFAERPEGSVSTLKIQRTQQEDSAVYLCASSLALDQPQHFGDGTRLSIL.

This clone was detected a few times. V is TRBV28 and J is TRBJ2-3; D is perhaps TRBD1 (7 bases). The V end was cut by 7 bases, the J end by 1 base, with 15 bases between. Germline V gene data show CDR1 as MDHEN and CDR2 as SYDVKM. The CDR3 covers 15 residues. The CDR3 here is CASNKGAGRTDTQYF. The CDR3 nucleotides read TGTGCCAGCAACAAGGGGGCGGGGCGCACAGATACGCAGTATTTT. Full variable domain (rest looked up from reference TRBV28 and TRBJ2-3): DVKVTQSSRYLVKRTGEKVFLECVQDMDHENMFWYRQDPGLGLRLIYFSYDVKMKEKGDIPEGYSVSREKKERFSLILESASTNQTSMYLCASNKGAGRTDTQYFGPGTRLTVL.

This chain links TRBV7-2 with TRBJ2-5; 8 nucleotides line up with TRBD1. The CDR3 is 17 residues long. Losses at the gene ends were 5 bases for V and 5 bases for J; bases not matched to a gene: 16. CDR1 SGHTA and CDR2 FQGNSA come from the germline V gene. CDR3 sequence reads: CASSQWGVRGQGETQYF. CDR3 coding DNA: TGTGCCAGCAGCCAATGGGGCGTCAGGGGGCAAGGGGAGACCCAGTACTTC.

The rearrangement joins TRBV25-1 to TRBJ2-5, with D maybe TRBD1 (6 bases). Trimming took off 3 bases at V and 1 base at J, with 12 bases between the two ends. This CDR3 has 15 amino acids. The germline V gene encodes CDR1 MGHDK and CDR2 SYGVNS. CDR3 nucleotides: TGTGCCAGCAGTGAGGGTACAGGGCCCCAAGAGACCCAGTACTTC. Residues: CASSEGTGPQETQYF.

The rearrangement joins TRBV5-6 to TRBJ1-6, with 8 bases that match TRBD1. CDR1 SGHDT and CDR2 YYEEEE come from the germline V gene. The CDR3 has 15 amino acids. The V segment lost 4 bases and the J segment 9 bases; nucleotides outside the gene matches: 9. The CDR3 coding sequence is TGTGCCAGCAGCCCACTGGACAGGGCTGGTTCACCCCTCCACTTT. Its translation is CASSPLDRAGSPLHF.

The chain links TRBV13 to TRBJ2-7, with D hard to call. This CDR3 has 14 amino acids. Germline CDR1 PRHDT, CDR2 FYEKMQ (reference sequence). V lost 5 bases and J 2 bases, leaving 13 bases between the germline ends. The CDR3 DNA reads as TGTGCCAGCAGCCGTCTCGGGTCCACCTACGAGCAGTACTTC. This translates into CASSRLGSTYEQYF.

This chain connects TRBV28 to TRBJ1-4; 8 nucleotides align to TRBD1. The CDR3 covers 15 residues. V lost 5 bases, J lost 10 bases, and 12 bases stayed unmatched. Germline values: CDR1 MDHEN, CDR2 SYDVKM. The CDR3 sequence is CASSTSGQALGKLFF. CDR3 DNA sequence: TGTGCCAGCAGTACATCGGGACAGGCCCTGGGAAAACTGTTTTTT.

This clone was observed once. The chain links TRBV28 to TRBJ2-3, with TRBD2 identical over 9 bases. The CDR3 sequence is 15 residues long. V trimming: 8 bases; J trimming: 6 bases; junction bases outside the gene matches: 12. CDR1 is MDHEN, CDR2 SYDVKM, per germline. The CDR3 DNA sequence: TGTGCCAGCGCTCTTGGCGGGGGGGCGCGGGATACGCAGTATTTT. It translates to CASALGGGARDTQYF. The variable domain in full, completed from reference TRBV28 and TRBJ2-3, reads DVKVTQSSRYLVKRTGEKVFLECVQDMDHENMFWYRQDPGLGLRLIYFSYDVKMKEKGDIPEGYSVSREKKERFSLILESASTNQTSMYLCASALGGGARDTQYFGPGTRLTVL.